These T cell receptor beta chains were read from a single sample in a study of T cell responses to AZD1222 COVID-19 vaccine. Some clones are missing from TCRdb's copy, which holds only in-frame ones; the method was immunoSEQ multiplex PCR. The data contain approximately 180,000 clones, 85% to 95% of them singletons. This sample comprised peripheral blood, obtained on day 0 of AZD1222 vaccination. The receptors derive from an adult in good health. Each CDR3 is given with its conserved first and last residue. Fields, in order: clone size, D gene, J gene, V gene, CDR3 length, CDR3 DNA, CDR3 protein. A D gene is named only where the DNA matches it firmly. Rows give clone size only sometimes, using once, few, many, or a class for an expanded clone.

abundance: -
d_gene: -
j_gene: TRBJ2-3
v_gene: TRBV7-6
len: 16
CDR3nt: TGTGCCAGCAGCTCCTCACCTTTTAGCGGTTCAGATACGCAGTATTTT
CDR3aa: CASSSSPFSGSDTQYF

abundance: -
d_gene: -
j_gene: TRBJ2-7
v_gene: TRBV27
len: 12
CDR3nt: TGTGCCAGCCTTTTCACAACCTACGAGCAGTACTTC
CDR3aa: CASLFTTYEQYF

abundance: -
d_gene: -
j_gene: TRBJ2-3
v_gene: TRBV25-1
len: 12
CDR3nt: TGTGCCAGCAGTGACTTCTGGGATACGCAGTATTTT
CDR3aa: CASSDFWDTQYF

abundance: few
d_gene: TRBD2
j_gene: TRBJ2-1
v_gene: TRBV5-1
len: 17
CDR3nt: TGCGCCAGCAGCTCCGGGACTAGCGGGTTCTCCTACAATGAGCAGTTCTTC
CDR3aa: CASSSGTSGFSYNEQFF

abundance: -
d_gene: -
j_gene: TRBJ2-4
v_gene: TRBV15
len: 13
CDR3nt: TGTGCCACCAGCAGTACCTATGATAGCATTCAGTACTTC
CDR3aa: CATSSTYDSIQYF

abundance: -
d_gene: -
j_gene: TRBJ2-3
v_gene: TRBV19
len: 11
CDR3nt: TGTGCCAGTACCGAGACAGATACGCAGTATTTT
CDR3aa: CASTETDTQYF

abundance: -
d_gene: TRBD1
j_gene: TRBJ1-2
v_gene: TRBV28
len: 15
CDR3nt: TGTGCCAGCAGTTCCCGACAGGGTCATAACTATGGCTACACCTTC
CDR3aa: CASSSRQGHNYGYTF

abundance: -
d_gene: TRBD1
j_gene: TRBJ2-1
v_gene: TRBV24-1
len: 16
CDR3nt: TGTGCCACCAGTGATCCAGGGGGTCTGACCTACAATGAGCAGTTCTTC
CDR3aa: CATSDPGGLTYNEQFF

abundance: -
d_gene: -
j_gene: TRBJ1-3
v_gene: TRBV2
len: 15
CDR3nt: TGTGCCAGCAGTGAAGCTGGGAGCTCTGGAAACACCATATATTTT
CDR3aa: CASSEAGSSGNTIYF

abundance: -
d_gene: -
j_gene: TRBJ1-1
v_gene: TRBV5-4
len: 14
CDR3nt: TGTGCCAGCAGCTTGGCCGGGGGGAACACTGAAGCTTTCTTT
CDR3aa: CASSLAGGNTEAFF

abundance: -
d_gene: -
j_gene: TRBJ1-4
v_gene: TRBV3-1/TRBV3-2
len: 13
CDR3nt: TGTGCCAGCAGCCAAGGGTCGGATGAAAAACTGTTTTTT
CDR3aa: CASSQGSDEKLFF

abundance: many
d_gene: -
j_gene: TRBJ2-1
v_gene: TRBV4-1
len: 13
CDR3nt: TGCGCCAGCAGCCAACTAAGCAGCAGTGAGCAGTTCTTC
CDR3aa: CASSQLSSSEQFF

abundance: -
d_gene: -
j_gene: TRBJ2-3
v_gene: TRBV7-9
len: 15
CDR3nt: TGTGCCAGCAGCGCCCCCAGACTTGAGTCAGATACGCAGTATTTT
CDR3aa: CASSAPRLESDTQYF

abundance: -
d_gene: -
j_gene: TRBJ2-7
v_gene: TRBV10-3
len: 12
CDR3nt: TGTGCCATCAGTGAGACATCCTACGAGCAGTACTTC
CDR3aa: CAISETSYEQYF

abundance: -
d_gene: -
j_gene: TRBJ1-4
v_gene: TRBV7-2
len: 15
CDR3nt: TGTGCCAGCAGCTTATACAGGAGACCTAATGAAAAACTGTTTTTT
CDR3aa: CASSLYRRPNEKLFF

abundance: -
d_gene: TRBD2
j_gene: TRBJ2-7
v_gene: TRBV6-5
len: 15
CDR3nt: TGTGCCAGCAGTTACATAGGCGGGAGGCACGCGGAGCAGTACTTC
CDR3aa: CASSYIGGRHAEQYF

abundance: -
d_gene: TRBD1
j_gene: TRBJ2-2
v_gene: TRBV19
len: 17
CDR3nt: TGTGCCAGTACCCGGGACAGTCTACAAGCTAACACCGGGGAGCTGTTTTTT
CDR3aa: CASTRDSLQANTGELFF

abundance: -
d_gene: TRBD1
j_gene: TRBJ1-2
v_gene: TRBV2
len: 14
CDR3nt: TGTGCCAGCAGTGGACAGGGGGCGCGTTATGGCTACACCTTC
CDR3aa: CASSGQGARYGYTF

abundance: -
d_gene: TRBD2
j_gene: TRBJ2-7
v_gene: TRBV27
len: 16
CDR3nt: TGTGCCAGCAGTCTCTCGCCTAGCGGGAGTACCTACGAGCAGTACTTC
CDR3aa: CASSLSPSGSTYEQYF

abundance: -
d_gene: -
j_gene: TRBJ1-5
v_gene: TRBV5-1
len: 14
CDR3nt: TGCGCCAGCAGCTTGTCCGCAGGCGACCAGCCCCAGCATTTT
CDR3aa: CASSLSAGDQPQHF

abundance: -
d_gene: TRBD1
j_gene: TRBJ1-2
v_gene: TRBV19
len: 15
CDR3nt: TGTGCCAGTAGTATTGGGGACAGGGCCCTCTATGGCTACACCTTC
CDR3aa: CASSIGDRALYGYTF

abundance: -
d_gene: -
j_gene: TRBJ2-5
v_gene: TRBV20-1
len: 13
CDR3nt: TGCAGTGCTAGTTGGAGGGCGAAAGAGACCCAGTACTTC
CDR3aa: CSASWRAKETQYF

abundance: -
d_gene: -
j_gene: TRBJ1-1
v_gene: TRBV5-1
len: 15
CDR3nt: TGCGCCAGCAGCTTGGGGCTTCCCATGAACACTGAAGCTTTCTTT
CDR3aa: CASSLGLPMNTEAFF

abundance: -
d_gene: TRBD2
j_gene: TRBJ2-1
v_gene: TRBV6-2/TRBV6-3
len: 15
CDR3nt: TGTGCCAGCAGTATCCTAGCGGGAGGGTCCAATGAGCAGTTCTTC
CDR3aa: CASSILAGGSNEQFF

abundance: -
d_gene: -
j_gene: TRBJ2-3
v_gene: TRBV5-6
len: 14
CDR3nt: TGTGCCAGCAGCTTGCCCAGCGGGACAGATACGCAGTATTTT
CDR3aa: CASSLPSGTDTQYF

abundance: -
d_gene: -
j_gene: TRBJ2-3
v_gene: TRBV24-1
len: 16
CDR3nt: TGTGCCACCAGTGACGTCGGGTCGGACGCAGTAAGGACGCAGTATTTT
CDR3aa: CATSDVGSDAVRTQYF

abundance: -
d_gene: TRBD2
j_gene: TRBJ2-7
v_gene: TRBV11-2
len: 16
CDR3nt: TGTGCCAGCAGCCCCAGCGAGCGGGACTGGGCCTACGAGCAGTACTTC
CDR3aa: CASSPSERDWAYEQYF

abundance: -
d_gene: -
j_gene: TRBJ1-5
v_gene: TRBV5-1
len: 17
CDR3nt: TGCGCCAGCAGCTTGGAGGGCAGGGAGTATGGCAATCAGCCCCAGCATTTT
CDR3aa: CASSLEGREYGNQPQHF

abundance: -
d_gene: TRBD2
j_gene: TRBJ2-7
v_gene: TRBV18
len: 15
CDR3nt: TGTGCCAGCTCACTCGGACTAGCGGGAGAGGGGGAGCAGTACTTC
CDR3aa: CASSLGLAGEGEQYF

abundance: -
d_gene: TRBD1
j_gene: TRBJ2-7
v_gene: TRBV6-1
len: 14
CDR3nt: TGTGCCAGCAGTGACCTGGGACAGTCTTACGAGCAGTACTTC
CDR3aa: CASSDLGQSYEQYF